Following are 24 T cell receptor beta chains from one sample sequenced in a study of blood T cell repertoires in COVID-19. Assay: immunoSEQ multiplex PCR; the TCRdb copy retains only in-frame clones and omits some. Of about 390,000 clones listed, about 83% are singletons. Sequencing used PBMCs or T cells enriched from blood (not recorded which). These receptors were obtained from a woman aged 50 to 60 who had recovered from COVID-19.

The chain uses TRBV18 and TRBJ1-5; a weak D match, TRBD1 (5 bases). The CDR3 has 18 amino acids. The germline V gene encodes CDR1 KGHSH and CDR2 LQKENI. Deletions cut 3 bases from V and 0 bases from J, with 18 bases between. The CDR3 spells CASSPRAGRGYSNQPQHF. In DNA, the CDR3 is TGTGCCAGCTCACCCCGGGCAGGGCGGGGGTATAGCAATCAGCCCCAGCATTTT.

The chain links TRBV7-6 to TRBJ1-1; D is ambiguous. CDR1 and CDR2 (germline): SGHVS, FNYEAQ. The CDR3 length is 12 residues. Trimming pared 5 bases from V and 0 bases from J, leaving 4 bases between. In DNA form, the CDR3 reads TGTGCCAGCAGCCTCCTGAACACTGAAGCTTTCTTT. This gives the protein CASSLLNTEAFF.

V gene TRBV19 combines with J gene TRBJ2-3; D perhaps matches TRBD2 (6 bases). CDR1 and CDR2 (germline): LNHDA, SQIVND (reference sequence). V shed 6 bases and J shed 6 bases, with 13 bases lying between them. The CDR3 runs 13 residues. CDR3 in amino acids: CASRLGGRDTQYF. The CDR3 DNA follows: TGTGCCAGTAGACTGGGGGGTAGGGATACGCAGTATTTT.

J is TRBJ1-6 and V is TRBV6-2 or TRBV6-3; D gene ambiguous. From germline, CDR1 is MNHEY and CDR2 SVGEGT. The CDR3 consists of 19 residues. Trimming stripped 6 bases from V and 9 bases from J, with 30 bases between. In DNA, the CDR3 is TGTGCCAGCAGCCGAATAACATTCGCTTTCGGAGATAAAGGTTCACCCCTCCACTTT. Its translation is CASSRITFAFGDKGSPLHF.

The CDR3 loop is CASSNGGVVEKLFF. CDR3 DNA: TGTGCCAGCAGCAATGGGGGGGTGGTCGAAAAACTGTTTTTT. The rearrangement uses TRBV7-9 and TRBJ1-4; D is perhaps TRBD1 (5 bases). The CDR3 is 14 residues long. The V end was cut by 5 bases, the J end by 8 bases, with 15 bases between. Germline V CDR1 and CDR2: SEHNR, FQNEAQ (reference sequence).

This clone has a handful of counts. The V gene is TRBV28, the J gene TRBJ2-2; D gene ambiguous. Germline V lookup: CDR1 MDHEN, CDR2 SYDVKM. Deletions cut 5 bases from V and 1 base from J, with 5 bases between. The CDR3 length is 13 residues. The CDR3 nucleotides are TGTGCCAGCAGTGCACAGAACACCGGGGAGCTGTTTTTT. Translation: CASSAQNTGELFF.

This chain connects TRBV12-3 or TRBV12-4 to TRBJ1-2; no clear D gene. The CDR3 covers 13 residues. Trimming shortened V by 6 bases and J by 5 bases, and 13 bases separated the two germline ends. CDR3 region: CASSPRVGYGYTF. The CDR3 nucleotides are TGTGCCAGCAGCCCGAGGGTAGGGTATGGCTACACCTTC.

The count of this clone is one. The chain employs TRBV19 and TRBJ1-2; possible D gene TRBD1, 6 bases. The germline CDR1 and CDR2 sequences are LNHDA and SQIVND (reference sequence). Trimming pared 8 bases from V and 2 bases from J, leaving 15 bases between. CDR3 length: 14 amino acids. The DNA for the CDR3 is TGTGCCAGTGGTCTTTGGGACATAAACTATGGCTACACCTTC. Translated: CASGLWDINYGYTF.

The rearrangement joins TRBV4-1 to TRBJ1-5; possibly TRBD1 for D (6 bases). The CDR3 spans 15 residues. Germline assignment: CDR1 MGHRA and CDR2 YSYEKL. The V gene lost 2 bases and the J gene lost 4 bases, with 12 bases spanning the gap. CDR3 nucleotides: TGCGCCAGCAGCCAAAGTCAAGGGGGAAATCAGCCCCAGCATTTT. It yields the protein CASSQSQGGNQPQHF.

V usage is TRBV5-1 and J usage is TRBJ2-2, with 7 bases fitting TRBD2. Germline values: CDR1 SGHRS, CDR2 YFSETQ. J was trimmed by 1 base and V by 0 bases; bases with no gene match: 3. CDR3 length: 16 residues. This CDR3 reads CASSLAPGGNTGELFF. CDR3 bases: TGCGCCAGCAGCTTGGCCCCGGGGGGGAACACCGGGGAGCTGTTTTTT.

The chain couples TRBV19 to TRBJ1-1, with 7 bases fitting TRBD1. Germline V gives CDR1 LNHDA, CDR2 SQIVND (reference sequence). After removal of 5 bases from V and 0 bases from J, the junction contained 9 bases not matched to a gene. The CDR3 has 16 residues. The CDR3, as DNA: TGTGCCAGTAGTTTATTCGGGACAGTCATGAACACTGAAGCTTTCTTT. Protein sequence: CASSLFGTVMNTEAFF.

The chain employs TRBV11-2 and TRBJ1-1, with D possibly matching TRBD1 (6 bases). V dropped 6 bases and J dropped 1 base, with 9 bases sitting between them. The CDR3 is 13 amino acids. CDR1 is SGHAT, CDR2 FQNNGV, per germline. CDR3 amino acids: CASRGARNTEAFF. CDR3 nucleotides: TGTGCCAGCAGGGGGGCGAGGAACACTGAAGCTTTCTTT.

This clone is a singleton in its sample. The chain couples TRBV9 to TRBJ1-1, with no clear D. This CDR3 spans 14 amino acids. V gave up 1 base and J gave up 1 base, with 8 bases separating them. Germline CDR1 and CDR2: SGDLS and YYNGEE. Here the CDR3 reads CASSVSGTNTEAFF. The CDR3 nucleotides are TGTGCCAGCAGCGTATCGGGAACGAACACTGAAGCTTTCTTT.

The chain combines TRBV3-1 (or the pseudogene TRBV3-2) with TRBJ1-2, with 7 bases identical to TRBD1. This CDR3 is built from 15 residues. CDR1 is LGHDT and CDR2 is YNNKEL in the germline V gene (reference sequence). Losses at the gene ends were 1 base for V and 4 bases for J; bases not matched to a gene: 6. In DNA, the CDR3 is TGTGCCAGCAGCCAAGCGACAGGGTCAGTCTATGGCTACACCTTC. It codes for CASSQATGSVYGYTF.

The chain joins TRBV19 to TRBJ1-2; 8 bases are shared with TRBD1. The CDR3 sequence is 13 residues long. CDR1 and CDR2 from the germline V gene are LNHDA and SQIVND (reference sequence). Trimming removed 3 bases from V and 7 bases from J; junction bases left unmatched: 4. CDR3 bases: TGTGCCAGTAGTATGCAGGGGGCAGTTGGCTACACCTTC. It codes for CASSMQGAVGYTF.

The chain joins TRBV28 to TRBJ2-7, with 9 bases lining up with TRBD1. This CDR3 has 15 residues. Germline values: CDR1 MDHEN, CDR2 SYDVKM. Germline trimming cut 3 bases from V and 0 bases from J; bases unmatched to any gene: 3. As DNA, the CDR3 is TGTGCCAGCAGTTTGACAGGGGGGAGCTCCTACGAGCAGTACTTC. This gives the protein CASSLTGGSSYEQYF. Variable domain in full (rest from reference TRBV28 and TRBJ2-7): DVKVTQSSRYLVKRTGEKVFLECVQDMDHENMFWYRQDPGLGLRLIYFSYDVKMKEKGDIPEGYSVSREKKERFSLILESASTNQTSMYLCASSLTGGSSYEQYFGPGTRLTVT.

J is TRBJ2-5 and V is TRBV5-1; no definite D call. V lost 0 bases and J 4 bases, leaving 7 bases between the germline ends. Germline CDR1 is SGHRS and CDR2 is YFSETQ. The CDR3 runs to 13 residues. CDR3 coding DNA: TGCGCCAGCAGCTTGGAAGTCAGAGAGACCCAGTACTTC. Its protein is CASSLEVRETQYF.

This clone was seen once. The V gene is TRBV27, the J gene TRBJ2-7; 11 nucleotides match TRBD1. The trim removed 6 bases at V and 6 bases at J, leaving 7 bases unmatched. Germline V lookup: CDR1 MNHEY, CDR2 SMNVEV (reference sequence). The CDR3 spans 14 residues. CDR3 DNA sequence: TGTGCCAGCAGGTGGGACAGGGGGTATGGCGAGCAGTACTTC. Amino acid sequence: CASRWDRGYGEQYF.

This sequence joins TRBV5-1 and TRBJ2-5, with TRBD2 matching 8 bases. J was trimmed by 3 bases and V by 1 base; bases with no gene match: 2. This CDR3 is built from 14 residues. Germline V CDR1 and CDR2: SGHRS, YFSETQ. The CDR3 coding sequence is TGCGCCAGCAGCTTGCGGGGGGGAGAAGAGACCCAGTACTTC. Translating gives CASSLRGGEETQYF.

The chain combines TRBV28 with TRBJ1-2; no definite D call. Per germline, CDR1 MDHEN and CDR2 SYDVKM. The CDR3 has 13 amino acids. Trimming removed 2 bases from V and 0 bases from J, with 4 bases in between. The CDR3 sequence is CASSLLANYGYTF. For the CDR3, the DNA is TGTGCCAGCAGTTTACTAGCTAACTATGGCTACACCTTC.

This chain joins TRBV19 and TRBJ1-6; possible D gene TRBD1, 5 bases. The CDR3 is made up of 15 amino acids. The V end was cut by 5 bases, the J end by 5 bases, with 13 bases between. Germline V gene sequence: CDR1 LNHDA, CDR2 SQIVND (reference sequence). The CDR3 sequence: CASSLAGLDNSPLHF. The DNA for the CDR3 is TGTGCCAGTAGTTTGGCAGGGTTGGATAATTCACCCCTCCACTTT.

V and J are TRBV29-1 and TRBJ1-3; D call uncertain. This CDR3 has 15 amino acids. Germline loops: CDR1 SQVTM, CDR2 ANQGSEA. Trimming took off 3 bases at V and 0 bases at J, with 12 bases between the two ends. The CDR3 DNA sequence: TGCAGCGTTGAGACATTGGGGAGCTCTGGAAACACCATATATTTT. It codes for CSVETLGSSGNTIYF.

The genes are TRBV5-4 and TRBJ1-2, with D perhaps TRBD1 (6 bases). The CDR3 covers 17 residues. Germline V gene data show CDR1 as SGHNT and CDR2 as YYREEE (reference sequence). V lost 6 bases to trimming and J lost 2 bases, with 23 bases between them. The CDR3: CASIPGPGGRSNYGYTF. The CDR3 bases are TGTGCCAGCATCCCCGGTCCCGGGGGGCGCTCCAACTATGGCTACACCTTC.

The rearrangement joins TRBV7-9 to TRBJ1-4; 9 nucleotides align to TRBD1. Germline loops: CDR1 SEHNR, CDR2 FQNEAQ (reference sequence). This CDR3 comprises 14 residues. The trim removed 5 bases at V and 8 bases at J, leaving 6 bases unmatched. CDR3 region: CASSTGTGNEKLFF. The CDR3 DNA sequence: TGTGCCAGCAGCACCGGGACAGGGAACGAAAAACTGTTTTTT.